The entry below describes one T cell receptor beta chain. The antigen remains unidentified. This CDR3 is built from 16 residues. J was trimmed by 7 bases and V by 5 bases; bases with no gene match: 13. Germline CDR1 is SGHAT and CDR2 is FQNNGV. Of the isolated RNA, all was reverse transcribed, and so the sequenced material was expressed TCRB transcripts. Sequencing of naive, central memory and regulatory T cell samples gave an average of around 3.5 million reads. Clones were sequenced by immunoSEQ multiplex PCR, and TCRdb holds only the in-frame ones, with some missing. The profile shows 300,000 to 350,000 clones, approximately 12% of them singletons. This record comes from a study of beta chain features in type 1 diabetes. The study, taken as a whole, reports: Moderate but significant shortening of TCRB CDR3s was recorded in all four CD4+ subsets from Type 1 diabetes patients. Possible PCR preference for shorter templates applied equally to patients and controls.

A heparinised blood draw that averaged roughly 110 mL was obtained once from each donor. The gene calls are TRBV11-2 and TRBJ2-1; 8 positions match TRBD2. This sequence was found in a woman aged 18 to 35 with type 1 diabetes. The sample comprised naive CD4+ T cells from blood. CDR3 nucleotides: TGTGCCAGCAGCCCCCGGGGAGCGGGAGTTGGGAATGAGCAGTTCTTC. Its protein product is CASSPRGAGVGNEQFF.